The 31 T cell receptor beta chains reported below all come from one sample, sequenced in a study of OX40 agonist ivuxolimab in advanced cancers. TCRdb's table, derived via immunoSEQ multiplex PCR, lists solely in-frame clones and lacks some. The sample consists of 55,000 to 65,000 clones, 92% of them appearing once. The sample in question was CD4+ or CD8+ T cells sorted from blood, obtained in a trial of the OX40 agonist ivuxolimab. Receptor source: an adult with an advanced solid tumor such as melanoma, head and neck, liver or kidney cancer.

The V gene is TRBV27, the J gene TRBJ1-1; D is ambiguous. The CDR3 sequence is 14 residues long. V lost 2 bases, J lost 4 bases, and 11 bases lay in between. Germline V gene data show CDR1 as MNHEY and CDR2 as SMNVEV (reference sequence). In DNA, the CDR3 is TGTGCCAGCAGTTTAGGGTCCGTGGGCACTGAAGCTTTCTTT. Translated: CASSLGSVGTEAFF.

The chain has TRBV29-1 and TRBJ1-2, with TRBD1 matching 8 bases. This CDR3 has 15 residues. The V segment lost 3 bases and the J segment 4 bases; nucleotides outside the gene matches: 10. Looked up from germline, CDR1 is SQVTM and CDR2 is ANQGSEA. The CDR3 nucleotides are TGCAGCGTTGAGGGATTGGACAGGGCCGGCTATGGCTACACCTTC. Amino acids: CSVEGLDRAGYGYTF.

The chain joins TRBV4-2 to TRBJ2-3; a weak D match, TRBD2 (5 bases). The germline CDR1 and CDR2 sequences are LGHNA and YNFKEQ. This CDR3 is built from 16 residues. The V gene lost 1 base and the J gene lost 5 bases, with 16 bases spanning the gap. This chain's CDR3 is CASSQVFQAGEDTQYF. The CDR3 DNA sequence: TGTGCCAGCAGCCAAGTTTTCCAGGCCGGGGAAGATACGCAGTATTTT.

The chain joins TRBV9 to TRBJ1-1, with TRBD1 matching 8 bases. This CDR3 contains 12 residues. Trimming removed 3 bases from V and 8 bases from J; junction bases left unmatched: 3. CDR1 and CDR2 from the germline V gene are SGDLS and YYNGEE. The CDR3 DNA follows: TGTGCCAGCAGCGGAGGACAGGGAGAAGCTTTCTTT. Its translation is CASSGGQGEAFF.

V gene TRBV4-1 combines with J gene TRBJ2-5; D gene uncertain. Germline V gene data show CDR1 as MGHRA and CDR2 as YSYEKL. With 0 bases removed from V and 3 bases from J, the gap between germline ends came to 5 bases. The CDR3 spans 13 residues. The CDR3 DNA follows: TGCGCCAGCAGCCAAGATATTGAAGAGACCCAGTACTTC. Protein: CASSQDIEETQYF.

By share, this clone counts as medium-sized (0.01 to 0.1%). Other DNA sequences in this specimen translate into the identical CDR3. The CDR3: CASSLGPNYEQYV. As DNA, the CDR3 is TGTGCCAGCAGCTTAGGACCGAACTACGAGCAGTACGTC. The chain is built from TRBV7-6 and TRBJ2-7, with no clear D. The length of the CDR3 is 13 residues. V lost 1 base and J lost 3, with 7 bases in between. The germline CDR1 and CDR2 sequences are SGHVS and FNYEAQ.

The CDR3 spells CASSTEGLTEQFF. The CDR3 DNA is TGTGCCAGTAGTACAGAGGGGTTAACGGAGCAGTTCTTC. V usage is TRBV19 and J usage is TRBJ2-1; the D gene could be TRBD1 or TRBD2 (5 bases each). The V end was cut by 4 bases, the J end by 10 bases, with 14 bases between. The CDR3 runs 13 residues. Germline values: CDR1 LNHDA, CDR2 SQIVND (reference sequence).

The J gene is TRBJ2-5, the V gene TRBV27; no clear D. Trimming shortened V by 5 bases and J by 1 base, and 14 bases separated the two germline ends. The CDR3 runs 15 residues. CDR1 and CDR2 (germline): MNHEY, SMNVEV (reference sequence). DNA for the CDR3: TGTGCCAGCAGTCCGTGGGGTTATAGCCAAGAGACCCAGTACTTC. Protein sequence: CASSPWGYSQETQYF.

This clone was counted once. V gene TRBV7-8 combines with J gene TRBJ1-1, with D maybe TRBD1 (5 bases). The CDR3 spans 15 residues. The germline V gene has CDR1 SGHVS and CDR2 FQNEAQ. V gave up 0 bases and J gave up 0 bases, with 8 bases separating them. The CDR3 is CASSLAGGVNTEAFF. CDR3 bases: TGTGCCAGCAGCTTAGCCGGGGGGGTGAACACTGAAGCTTTCTTT. Together with reference TRBV7-8 and TRBJ1-1, the CDR3 gives the full variable domain: GAGVSQSPRYKVAKRGQDVALRCDPISGHVSLFWYQQALGQGPEFLTYFQNEAQLDKSGLPSDRFFAERPEGSVSTLKIQRTQQEDSAVYLCASSLAGGVNTEAFFGQGTRLTVV.

In this sample, this clone turned up once. The genes are TRBV7-9 and TRBJ1-5; 9 positions match TRBD1. Germline V gene sequence: CDR1 SEHNR, CDR2 FQNEAQ (reference sequence). This CDR3 region has 16 residues. V lost 3 bases and J lost 4; bases outside the gene matches: 7. In DNA, the CDR3 is TGTGCCAGCAGCTTGGGCGGACAGGGGATTAATCAGCCCCAGCATTTT. Amino acids: CASSLGGQGINQPQHF.

J is TRBJ2-7 and V is TRBV2, with 10 bases lining up with TRBD1. V lost 8 bases to trimming and J lost 7 bases; unmatched junction nucleotides: 8. The CDR3 is made up of 13 amino acids. Looked up from germline, CDR1 is SNHLY and CDR2 is FYNNEI. This chain's CDR3 is CASLRDRGWEQYF. CDR3 in DNA: TGTGCCAGCCTCAGGGACAGGGGTTGGGAGCAGTACTTC. Using reference TRBV2 and TRBJ2-7 for the parts outside the CDR3, the full variable domain is EPEVTQTPSHQVTQMGQEVILRCVPISNHLYFYWYRQILGQKVEFLVSFYNNEISEKSEIFDDQFSVERPDGSNFTLKIRSTKLEDSAMYFCASLRDRGWEQYFGPGTRLTVT.

This chain links TRBV19 with TRBJ1-1; the match to TRBD1 covers 7 bases. The V gene end was trimmed by 7 bases and the J gene end by 7 bases; junction bases not matched to a gene: 15. Germline-derived CDR1 and CDR2 are LNHDA and SQIVND (reference sequence). The CDR3 has 15 residues. The CDR3 reads CASIRFGQAGIEAFF. The CDR3 coding sequence is TGTGCCAGTATTCGCTTCGGACAGGCGGGTATTGAAGCTTTCTTT. Full variable domain (outside the CDR3, taken from reference TRBV19 and TRBJ1-1): DGGITQSPKYLFRKEGQNVTLSCEQNLNHDAMYWYRQDPGQGLRLIYYSQIVNDFQKGDIAEGYSVSREKKESFPLTVTSAQKNPTAFYLCASIRFGQAGIEAFFGQGTRLTVV.

The chain has TRBV12-5 and TRBJ1-2; no reliable D call. The germline V gene encodes CDR1 LGHNT and CDR2 FRNRAP. Trimming pared 4 bases from V and 4 bases from J, leaving 13 bases between. The length of the CDR3 is 14 residues. CDR3 in amino acids: CASGSDFEGYGYTF. CDR3 nucleotide sequence: TGTGCTAGTGGTTCGGACTTCGAGGGCTATGGCTACACCTTC.

CDR3 sequence: CASSQDVASLEQYF. The CDR3 coding sequence is TGCGCCAGCAGCCAAGATGTCGCTAGTCTCGAGCAGTACTTC. J is TRBJ2-7 and V is TRBV4-1; D is uncertain. This CDR3 has 14 amino acids. Germline loops: CDR1 MGHRA, CDR2 YSYEKL. V lost 0 bases to trimming and J lost 6 bases, with 12 bases between them.

CDR3 region: CASEKGQRYNEQFF. CDR3 nucleotides: TGTGCCAGCGAAAAGGGACAGCGCTACAATGAGCAGTTCTTC. The chain employs TRBV6-1 and TRBJ2-1, with 7 positions matching TRBD1. Germline V lookup: CDR1 MNHNS, CDR2 SASEGT. There are 14 residues in the CDR3. V gave up 8 bases and J gave up 3 bases; unmatched junction bases: 7.

V and J are TRBV27 and TRBJ2-3; 10 bases are shared with TRBD2. V lost 4 bases and J lost 1; bases outside the gene matches: 2. This CDR3 is built from 15 residues. CDR1 MNHEY and CDR2 SMNVEV come from the germline V gene (reference sequence). The CDR3 protein is CASSSTSGGTDTQYF. CDR3 in DNA: TGTGCCAGCAGTTCAACTAGCGGGGGCACAGATACGCAGTATTTT.

The chain is built from TRBV15 and TRBJ1-3, with D hard to call. The germline V gene encodes CDR1 LNHNV and CDR2 YYDKDF (reference sequence). Trimming pared 5 bases from V and 0 bases from J, leaving 14 bases between. This CDR3 region has 16 residues. The CDR3 here is CATSDSQASSGNTIYF. For the CDR3, the DNA is TGTGCCACCAGCGATAGTCAGGCCTCCTCTGGAAACACCATATATTTT.

The chain uses TRBV6-6 and TRBJ1-4; D call uncertain. Germline V gene lookup returns CDR1 MNHNY and CDR2 SVGAGI (reference sequence). V was pared by 6 bases and J by 3 bases, with 11 bases between. There are 14 residues in the CDR3. CDR3 residues: CASSRGVANEKLFF. The CDR3 region has the DNA TGTGCCAGCAGCCGCGGAGTAGCTAATGAAAAACTGTTTTTT.

This chain joins TRBV4-3 and TRBJ2-7; D gene ambiguous. The CDR3 is made up of 14 amino acids. CDR1 and CDR2 from the germline V gene are LGHNA and YSLEER. Between the trimmed V and J ends, which lost 0 bases and 4 bases, there was a span of 10 bases. In DNA, the CDR3 is TGCGCCAGCAGCCAAGACGACAATACGTACGAGCAGTACTTC. It encodes CASSQDDNTYEQYF.

V is TRBV6-5 and J is TRBJ2-7; no definite D call. CDR3 length: 11 residues. Germline lookup yields CDR1 MNHEY and CDR2 SVGAGI. V lost 0 bases, J lost 8 bases, and 5 bases lay in between. The CDR3, as DNA: TGTGCCAGCAGTTACTCAGGTCAGCAGTACTTC. Its protein product is CASSYSGQQYF.

This chain links TRBV30 with TRBJ2-1; TRBD2 aligns across 7 bases. The CDR3 loop spans 9 amino acids. Germline-derived CDR1 and CDR2 are GTSNPN and SVGIG (reference sequence). CDR3 DNA sequence: TGTGCTTGGGGGGGTGAGCAGTTCTTC. Translation: CAWGGEQFF. The variable domain in full, with the rest retrieved from reference TRBV30 and TRBJ2-1, is SQTIHQWPATLVQPVGSPLSLECTVEGTSNPNLYWYRQAAGRGLQLLFYSVGIGQISSEVPQNLSASRPQDRQFILSSKKLLLSDSGFYLCAWGGEQFFGPGTRLTVL.

The chain employs TRBV28 and TRBJ1-3; D gene ambiguous. The V end lost 4 bases, the J end lost 2 bases, and 15 bases lay between the germline ends. This CDR3 has 16 amino acids. CDR1 MDHEN and CDR2 SYDVKM come from the germline V gene. This chain's CDR3 is CASSSEEEGTGNTIYF. As DNA, the CDR3 is TGTGCCAGCAGTTCCGAGGAAGAGGGAACTGGAAACACCATATATTTT.

The chain uses TRBV4-3 and TRBJ2-4; a possible D gene is TRBD2 (6 bases). CDR3 length: 21 residues. Trimming stripped 2 bases from V and 4 bases from J, with 30 bases between. Germline V CDR1 and CDR2: LGHNA, YSLEER. CDR3 DNA sequence: TGCGCCAGCAGCCAACTCCTCGCGGGGCGTTTCGGACGTGTTGGGAAAAACATTCAGTACTTC. Its protein product is CASSQLLAGRFGRVGKNIQYF.

The chain couples TRBV30 to TRBJ2-1; D not resolved. The V gene's germline CDR1 is GTSNPN and CDR2 SVGIG (reference sequence). The germline V and J ends were trimmed by 1 base and 9 bases, with 7 bases remaining between them. This CDR3 is 11 amino acids long. CDR3 bases: TGTGCCTGGAGTGCCCACCCTGAGCAGTTCTTC. Translation: CAWSAHPEQFF.

The V call is TRBV25-1, the J call TRBJ2-7, with unresolved D. V was pared by 4 bases and J by 3 bases, with 4 bases between. Germline V gene data show CDR1 as MGHDK and CDR2 as SYGVNS. This CDR3 has 11 amino acids. CDR3 nucleotides: TGTGCCAGCAGTGGGGGCTACGAGCAGTACTTC. Its protein is CASSGGYEQYF.

This clone was detected only once. The rearrangement links TRBV6-5 to TRBJ2-7, with D unclear. The V end lost 5 bases, the J end lost 4 bases, and 9 bases lay between the germline ends. Germline values: CDR1 MNHEY, CDR2 SVGAGI. The CDR3 runs to 12 residues. CDR3 sequence: CASSTDGYEQYV. The CDR3 DNA follows: TGTGCCAGCAGTACGGACGGATACGAGCAGTACGTC.

The rearrangement links TRBV6-5 to TRBJ2-1; TRBD2 matches 9 bases. Trimming cost V 6 bases and J 8 bases; bases outside gene matches: 5. Germline assignment: CDR1 MNHEY and CDR2 SVGAGI. The CDR3 covers 13 residues. For the CDR3, the DNA is TGTGCCAGCAGCATGCGGGGGGGCCATGAGCAGTTCTTC. Its protein product is CASSMRGGHEQFF.

The table lists this clone with a few counts. This chain connects TRBV27 to TRBJ1-2; no firm D call. The CDR3 is 13 residues long. V dropped 6 bases and J dropped 5 bases, with 13 bases sitting between them. Germline assignment: CDR1 MNHEY and CDR2 SMNVEV (reference sequence). The DNA of the CDR3 is TGTGCCAGCAGCCTTGACCACACATATGGCTACACCTTC. Translated, it gives CASSLDHTYGYTF.

The chain combines TRBV4-1 with TRBJ2-1; D is perhaps TRBD2 (6 bases). V lost 0 bases to trimming and J lost 5 bases, with 14 bases between them. This CDR3 contains 16 residues. Germline CDR1 is MGHRA and CDR2 is YSYEKL. CDR3 bases: TGCGCCAGCAGCCAAGACTTAGGACTACCTAACAATGAGCAGTTCTTC. As protein: CASSQDLGLPNNEQFF.

This clone has a single count. The V gene is TRBV5-1, the J gene TRBJ2-1; 11 bases fit TRBD2. This CDR3 spans 15 amino acids. After removal of 1 base from V and 5 bases from J, the junction contained 2 bases not matched to a gene. Germline loops: CDR1 SGHRS, CDR2 YFSETQ. The CDR3 protein is CASSLTSGSHNEQFF. As DNA, the CDR3 is TGCGCCAGCAGCTTGACTAGCGGGAGCCACAATGAGCAGTTCTTC.

The rearrangement links TRBV4-3 to TRBJ2-1; 7 bases align to TRBD1. V lost 0 bases, J lost 4 bases, and 12 bases stayed unmatched. The CDR3 runs to 18 residues. The germline CDR1 and CDR2 sequences are LGHNA and YSLEER. CDR3 amino acids: CASSQELPGTENYNEQFF. The CDR3 DNA is TGCGCCAGCAGCCAAGAATTACCGGGGACAGAGAATTACAATGAGCAGTTCTTC.